Below, 16 T cell receptor beta chains from the same sample are listed, as sequenced in a study of blood T cell repertoires in COVID-19. The method was immunoSEQ multiplex PCR; TCRdb's version includes in-frame clones alone and lacks a portion of them. The sample has about 30,000 clones; about 65% are singletons. Material: peripheral blood. These TCRs come from a human donor in a cohort sampled during active COVID-19.

The gene calls are TRBV27 and TRBJ1-1; no definite D call. The V and J ends lost 4 bases and 5 bases respectively, with 26 bases between them. Germline CDR1 and CDR2: MNHEY and SMNVEV (reference sequence). The CDR3 totals 18 residues. CDR3 DNA sequence: TGTGCCAGCAGTTCTGTTTCCCGAGGTCTGACCCTGGGTACTGAAGCTTTCTTT. Its protein is CASSSVSRGLTLGTEAFF.

The chain has TRBV10-2 and TRBJ2-7; 8 bases align to TRBD1. The CDR3 extends over 14 amino acids. CDR1 and CDR2 (germline): WSHSY, SAAADI. V lost 8 bases and J lost 0; bases outside the gene matches: 6. The CDR3 bases are TGCGCCAGCCAGGACAGGGTGAACTCCTACGAGCAGTACTTC. Translating gives CASQDRVNSYEQYF.

The rearrangement uses TRBV2 and TRBJ1-2, with unresolved D. The V gene's germline CDR1 is SNHLY and CDR2 FYNNEI. The CDR3 has 11 residues. Trimming took 8 bases from V and 5 from J, leaving 9 bases between them. CDR3 in amino acids: CASSSNYGYTF. DNA of the CDR3: TGTGCCAGCTCTAGTAATTATGGCTACACCTTC. The full variable domain, rest sourced from reference TRBV2 and TRBJ1-2, is EPEVTQTPSHQVTQMGQEVILRCVPISNHLYFYWYRQILGQKVEFLVSFYNNEISEKSEIFDDQFSVERPDGSNFTLKIRSTKLEDSAMYFCASSSNYGYTFGSGTRLTVV.

V gene TRBV2 combines with J gene TRBJ1-5; D is unresolved. This CDR3 contains 17 residues. V gave up 2 bases and J gave up 0 bases, with 14 bases separating them. The V gene's germline CDR1 is SNHLY and CDR2 FYNNEI. CDR3 DNA: TGTGCCAGCAGTGAAAGGTTAGGAGCAGATAGCAATCAGCCCCAGCATTTT. Amino acid sequence: CASSERLGADSNQPQHF.

In its sample, this clone was seen a few times. This chain connects TRBV7-8 to TRBJ2-5; 12 bases fit TRBD2. V gave up 5 bases and J gave up 0 bases; unmatched junction bases: 4. The length of the CDR3 is 16 residues. CDR1 is SGHVS and CDR2 is FQNEAQ in the germline V gene. CDR3 bases: TGTGCCAGCAGCCCGGGGACTAGCGGGTACCAAGAGACCCAGTACTTC. Its translation is CASSPGTSGYQETQYF.

This clone has only a few counts. The chain combines TRBV5-1 with TRBJ2-1, with a weak D call TRBD1 (6 bases). Germline V gene sequence: CDR1 SGHRS, CDR2 YFSETQ. V lost 0 bases and J 4 bases, leaving 8 bases between the germline ends. There are 14 residues in the CDR3. The DNA for the CDR3 is TGCGCCAGCAGCTTGGGGGACACTTACAATGAGCAGTTCTTC. Amino acid sequence: CASSLGDTYNEQFF.

This chain links TRBV5-1 with TRBJ2-1; 10 bases are shared with TRBD1. The V segment lost 1 base and the J segment 1 base; nucleotides outside the gene matches: 11. Germline CDR1 is SGHRS and CDR2 is YFSETQ. The CDR3 sequence is 19 residues long. The CDR3 DNA reads TGCGCCAGCAGCTTGCCTATCGACAGGGGGCCTACATCCTACAATGAGCAGTTCTTC. Its protein is CASSLPIDRGPTSYNEQFF.

CDR3 in DNA: TGTGCCAGCAGCCCCCCCTGGGGAGTTTACGAGCAGTACTTC. Its protein product is CASSPPWGVYEQYF. The chain employs TRBV7-2 and TRBJ2-7, with D maybe TRBD2 (5 bases). The germline V gene has CDR1 SGHTA and CDR2 FQGNSA. V lost 5 bases, J lost 4 bases, and 15 bases lay in between. The CDR3 contains 14 residues.

The chain employs TRBV28 and TRBJ2-2, with 9 bases identical to TRBD2. The junction had 5 bases not matched to a gene; V was cut back by 6 bases and J by 3 bases. Germline values: CDR1 MDHEN, CDR2 SYDVKM. The CDR3 totals 15 residues. The CDR3 reads CASRKGLAYTGELFF. The CDR3 coding sequence is TGTGCCAGCAGAAAAGGACTAGCGTACACCGGGGAGCTGTTTTTT.

V and J are TRBV19 and TRBJ1-4; 11 nucleotides match TRBD1. V was pared by 6 bases and J by 8 bases, with 11 bases of the junction left unmatched. CDR1 LNHDA and CDR2 SQIVND come from the germline V gene (reference sequence). This CDR3 is built from 16 residues. The CDR3, as DNA: TGTGCCAGTAGGTGGACAGGGGGCGCTTCCGGGGAAAAACTGTTTTTT. Translating gives CASRWTGGASGEKLFF.

In this sample, this clone turned up a few times. Other nucleotide sequences in the sample specify the same CDR3. V and J are TRBV2 and TRBJ2-7, with D uncertain. Germline CDR1 is SNHLY and CDR2 is FYNNEI. The CDR3 sequence is 11 residues long. Trimming removed 5 bases at V and 3 bases at J, with 5 bases between. This CDR3 reads CASSPNYEQYF. The CDR3 region has the DNA TGTGCCAGCAGTCCTAACTACGAGCAGTACTTC.

V usage is TRBV3-1 (or the pseudogene TRBV3-2) and J usage is TRBJ2-5, with 9 bases lining up with TRBD2. This CDR3 has 15 amino acids. The germline V gene has CDR1 LGHDT and CDR2 YNNKEL (reference sequence). The J segment lost 4 bases and the V segment lost 3 bases, leaving 6 bases of the junction unmatched. The CDR3 reads CASSHTAAGGETQYF. As DNA, the CDR3 is TGTGCCAGCAGCCATACGGCAGCGGGAGGAGAGACCCAGTACTTC.

The gene calls are TRBV6-5 and TRBJ1-1; D not certain. CDR3 size: 14 residues. The germline V and J ends were trimmed by 6 bases and 0 bases, with 11 bases remaining between them. In germline, CDR1 is MNHEY, CDR2 SVGAGI. Here the CDR3 reads CASRSSHLNTEAFF. The CDR3 region has the DNA TGTGCCAGCAGATCTAGCCACCTGAACACTGAAGCTTTCTTT.

The V call is TRBV5-4, the J call TRBJ2-3; perhaps TRBD2 as D (5 bases). Trimming pared 4 bases from V and 3 bases from J, leaving 9 bases between. Germline values: CDR1 SGHNT, CDR2 YYREEE (reference sequence). The CDR3 runs to 13 residues. As DNA, the CDR3 is TGTGCCAGCAGCGGACTTCTAACAGATACGCAGTATTTT. The encoded protein is CASSGLLTDTQYF.

The table lists this clone with a few counts. The V gene is TRBV7-3, the J gene TRBJ2-3; the match to TRBD2 covers 12 bases. Germline CDR1 reads SGHTA; CDR2 reads FQGTGA. Losses at the gene ends were 5 bases for V and 6 bases for J; bases not matched to a gene: 6. The CDR3 is made up of 15 amino acids. As DNA, the CDR3 is TGTGCCAGCAGCCCTAGCGGGAGGGCCCCGGATACGCAGTATTTT. Translated: CASSPSGRAPDTQYF.

The chain combines TRBV18 with TRBJ2-7, with TRBD1 matching over 8 bases. CDR3 size: 15 residues. J was trimmed by 7 bases and V by 3 bases; bases with no gene match: 11. CDR1 KGHSH and CDR2 LQKENI come from the germline V gene. DNA for the CDR3: TGTGCCAGCTCACCCAGCGGACAGGGTGAAGGGGAGCAGTACTTC. The encoded protein is CASSPSGQGEGEQYF.